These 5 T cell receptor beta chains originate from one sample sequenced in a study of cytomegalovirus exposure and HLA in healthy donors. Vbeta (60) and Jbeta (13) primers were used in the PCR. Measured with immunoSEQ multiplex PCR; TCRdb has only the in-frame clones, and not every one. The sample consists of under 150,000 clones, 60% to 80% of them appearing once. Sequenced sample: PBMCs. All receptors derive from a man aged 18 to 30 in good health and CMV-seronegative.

The DNA of the CDR3 is TGCGCCAGCAGCCTGGGACAGGGAGACTATGGCTACACCTTC. Its protein product is CASSLGQGDYGYTF. The chain is built from TRBV4-1 and TRBJ1-2, with TRBD1 matching over 9 bases. This CDR3 is built from 14 residues. Germline V gene lookup returns CDR1 MGHRA and CDR2 YSYEKL. The ends lost 4 bases at V and 3 bases at J; junction bases unmatched: 3.

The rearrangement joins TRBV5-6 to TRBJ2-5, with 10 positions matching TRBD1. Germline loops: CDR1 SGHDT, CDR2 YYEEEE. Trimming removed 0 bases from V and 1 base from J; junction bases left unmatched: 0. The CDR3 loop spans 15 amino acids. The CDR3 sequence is CASSLGTGGQETQYF. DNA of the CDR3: TGTGCCAGCAGCTTGGGGACAGGGGGCCAAGAGACCCAGTACTTC.

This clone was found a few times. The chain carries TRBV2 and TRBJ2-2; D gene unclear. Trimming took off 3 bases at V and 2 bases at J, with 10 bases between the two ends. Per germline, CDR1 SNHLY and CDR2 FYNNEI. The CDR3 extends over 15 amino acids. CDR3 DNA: TGTGCCAGCAGTGAGATACAGTTAAACACCGGGGAGCTGTTTTTT. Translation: CASSEIQLNTGELFF.

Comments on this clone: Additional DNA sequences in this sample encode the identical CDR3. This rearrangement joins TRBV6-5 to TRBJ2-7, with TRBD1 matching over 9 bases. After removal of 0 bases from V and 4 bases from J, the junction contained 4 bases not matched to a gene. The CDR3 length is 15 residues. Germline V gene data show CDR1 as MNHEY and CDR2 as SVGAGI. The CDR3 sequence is CASSYSGTGFYEQYF. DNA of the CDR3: TGTGCCAGCAGTTACTCCGGGACAGGGTTTTACGAGCAGTACTTC.

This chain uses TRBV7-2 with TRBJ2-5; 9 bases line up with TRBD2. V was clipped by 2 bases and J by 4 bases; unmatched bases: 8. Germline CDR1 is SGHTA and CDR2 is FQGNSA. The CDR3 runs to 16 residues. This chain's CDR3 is CASSLLGGGGRETQYF. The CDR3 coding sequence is TGTGCCAGCAGCTTATTGGGCGGGGGGGGGAGAGAGACCCAGTACTTC.